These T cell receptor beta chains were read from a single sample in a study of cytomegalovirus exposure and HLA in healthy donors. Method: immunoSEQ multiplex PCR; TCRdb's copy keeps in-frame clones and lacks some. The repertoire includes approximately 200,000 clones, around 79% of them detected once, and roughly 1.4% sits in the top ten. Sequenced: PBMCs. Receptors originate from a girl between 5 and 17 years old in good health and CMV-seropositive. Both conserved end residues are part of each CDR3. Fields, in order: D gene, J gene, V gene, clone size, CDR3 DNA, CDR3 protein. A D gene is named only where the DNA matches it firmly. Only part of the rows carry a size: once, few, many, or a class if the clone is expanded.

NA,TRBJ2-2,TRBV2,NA,TGTGCCAGCAGTGATACGTCGGGGTTTCGCACCGGGGAGCTGTTTTTT,CASSDTSGFRTGELFF
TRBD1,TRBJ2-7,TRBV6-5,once,TGTGCCAGCAGTTACAGTGACAGGGCCTACGAGCAGTACTTC,CASSYSDRAYEQYF
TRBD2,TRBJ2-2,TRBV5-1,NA,TGCGCCAGCAGCTTGACTAGCGGGGATGCCGGGGAGCTGTTTTTT,CASSLTSGDAGELFF
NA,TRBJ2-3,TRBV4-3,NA,TGCGCCAGCAGCCAAGGAGGCAGGGGAGGCACAGATACGCAGTATTTT,CASSQGGRGGTDTQYF
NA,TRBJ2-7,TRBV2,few,TGTGCCAGCAGTGGAACAGGGCACTACGAGCAGTACTTC,CASSGTGHYEQYF
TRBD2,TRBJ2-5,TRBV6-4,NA,TGTGCCAGCAGTAGACTAGCGGGGGATCAAGAGACCCAGTACTTC,CASSRLAGDQETQYF
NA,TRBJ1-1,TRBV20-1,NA,TGCAGTGCCTCAGGGTTGGCTGAAGCTTTCTTT,CSASGLAEAFF
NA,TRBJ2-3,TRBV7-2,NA,TGTGCCAGCAGCCCAAGCCCCGCGGGGGATACGCAGTATTTT,CASSPSPAGDTQYF
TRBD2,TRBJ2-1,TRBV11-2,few,TGTGCCAGCAGCTTACCGGGGGGCAATGAGCAGTTCTTC,CASSLPGGNEQFF
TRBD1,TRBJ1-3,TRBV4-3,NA,TGCGCCAGCAGCCAACGGACAGGGGGGACAGGATCTGGAAACACCATATATTTT,CASSQRTGGTGSGNTIYF
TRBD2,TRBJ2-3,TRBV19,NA,TGTGCCAGTAGTCAACGACGACCGGGACTAGCGGGGGGCCTGACTAGGGATACGCAGTATTTT,CASSQRRPGLAGGLTRDTQYF
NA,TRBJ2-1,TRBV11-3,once,TGTGCCAGCAGGGACAGCAGAAACAATGAGCAGTTCTTC,CASRDSRNNEQFF
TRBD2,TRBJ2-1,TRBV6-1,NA,TGTGCCAGCAGTGAACGGAGCGGGGGATACAATGAGCAGTTCTTC,CASSERSGGYNEQFF
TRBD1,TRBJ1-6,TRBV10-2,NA,TGCGCCAGCAGTGTCGGACAGGGGAACTCCTATAATTCACCCCTCCACTTT,CASSVGQGNSYNSPLHF
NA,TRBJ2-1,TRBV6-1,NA,TGTGCCAGCAGTGAAGCTTACAGGAACTCCTACAATGAGCAGTTCTTC,CASSEAYRNSYNEQFF
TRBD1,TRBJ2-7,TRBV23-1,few,TGCGCCAGCAGTCAAATGCCCAAGGGACAGGTCCCTTCCTACGAGCAGTACTTC,CASSQMPKGQVPSYEQYF
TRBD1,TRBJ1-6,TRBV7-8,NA,TGTGCCAGCAGCCCGGGGACAGAGGGGGCCAGGGCGCCCCTCCACTTT,CASSPGTEGARAPLHF
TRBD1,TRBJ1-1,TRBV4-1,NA,TGCGCTAGCAGCCAAGTTGGGACAGGCCGCACTGAAGCTTTCTTT,CASSQVGTGRTEAFF
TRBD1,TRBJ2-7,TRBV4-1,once,TGCGCCAGCAGCCAAGGACAGGGGGCCGGGGAGCAGTACTTC,CASSQGQGAGEQYF
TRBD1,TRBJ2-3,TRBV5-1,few,TGCGCCAGCAGCTTACCAACGACAGGGGTAGATACGCAGTATTTT,CASSLPTTGVDTQYF
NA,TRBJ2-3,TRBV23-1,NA,TGCGCCAGCAGTCCCGGACACACGAACACAGATACGCAGTATTTT,CASSPGHTNTDTQYF
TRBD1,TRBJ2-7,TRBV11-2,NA,TGTGCCAGCAGCTTAGCGGACAGGGTTTACTTC,CASSLADRVYF
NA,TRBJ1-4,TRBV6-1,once,TGTGCCAGCTACAGGGAAGGAAAACTGTTTTTT,CASYREGKLFF
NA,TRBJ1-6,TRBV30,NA,TGTGCCTGGAGTCCACGCCGGGGGTCCCTCCACTTT,CAWSPRRGSLHF
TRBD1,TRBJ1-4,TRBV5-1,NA,TGCGCCAGCAGCCTAGGGACAGTCGGAACTAATGAAAAACTGTTTTTT,CASSLGTVGTNEKLFF
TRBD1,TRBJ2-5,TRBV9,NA,TGTGCCAGCAGCGTAGAGGAAGGGGGCGGAGAGACCCAGTACTTC,CASSVEEGGGETQYF